The 10 T cell receptor beta chains below all came from one sample that was sequenced in a study of shared clonotypes between healthy human individuals. Sequenced by immunoSEQ multiplex PCR; TCRdb stores in-frame clones only, minus some. The sample holds 950,000 to 1,200,000 clones; around 77% are singletons and the top ten take roughly 0.82%. The sample was memory CD4+ T cells from PBMCs. Subset in this sample: CD45RA-negative fraction. Receptor source: a man aged 18 to 30 in good health. Some clones in this sample may be carry-over from other donors' samples.

CDR3 loop: CASSLSPGGTEAFF. The CDR3 DNA is TGTGCCAGCAGCCTGAGCCCGGGGGGCACTGAAGCTTTCTTT. This sequence joins TRBV7-8 and TRBJ1-1; D perhaps matches TRBD1 (5 bases). CDR1 is SGHVS, CDR2 FQNEAQ, per germline. The V end was cut by 5 bases, the J end by 4 bases, with 14 bases between. There are 14 residues in the CDR3.

This chain connects TRBV7-2 to TRBJ1-4; 7 bases map to TRBD1. J lost 8 bases, V lost 4 bases, and 13 bases had no gene match. Germline values: CDR1 SGHTA, CDR2 FQGNSA. The CDR3 is 16 residues long. The CDR3 region has the DNA TGTGCCAGCAGCTCAATGACAGGGAATCTGGGCGAAAAACTGTTTTTT. Translated: CASSSMTGNLGEKLFF.

This chain joins TRBV18 and TRBJ2-7; 9 nucleotides line up with TRBD1. CDR1 KGHSH and CDR2 LQKENI come from the germline V gene. V was clipped by 4 bases and J by 3 bases; unmatched bases: 7. CDR3 length equals 15 residues. The CDR3 sequence is CASSLTRDRVYEQYF. The CDR3, as DNA: TGTGCCAGCTCACTCACCCGGGACAGGGTCTACGAGCAGTACTTC.

The gene calls are TRBV5-1 and TRBJ1-5; 9 positions agree with TRBD1. In germline, CDR1 is SGHRS, CDR2 YFSETQ. The junction had 4 bases not matched to a gene; V was cut back by 5 bases and J by 1 base. CDR3 length: 15 amino acids. The CDR3 reads CASRLGTGSNQPQHF. CDR3 DNA sequence: TGCGCCAGCAGACTAGGGACAGGGAGCAATCAGCCCCAGCATTTT.

The J gene is TRBJ2-7, the V gene TRBV7-3; weak D call: TRBD1 (5 bases). The CDR3 totals 13 residues. Per the germline V gene, CDR1 is SGHTA and CDR2 is FQGTGA. The V gene lost 5 bases and the J gene lost 0 bases, with 8 bases spanning the gap. The CDR3 is CASSRTHSYEQYF. CDR3 nucleotides: TGTGCCAGCAGCCGGACACACTCCTACGAGCAGTACTTC.

About this clone itself: Other DNA variants within this sample encode the same CDR3. The genes are TRBV5-1 and TRBJ2-7; 10 bases match TRBD2. The V and J ends lost 4 bases and 4 bases, in that order; junction bases with no gene match: 5. CDR3 size: 14 residues. Germline V gene data show CDR1 as SGHRS and CDR2 as YFSETQ. Written as DNA, the CDR3 is TGCGCCAGCAGCCTAGGAGCGGGAGGGTACGAGCAGTACTTC. This sequence encodes CASSLGAGGYEQYF.

This clone showed up just once. A read error may be the cause here, since a much bigger clone is one base away. The chain carries TRBV6-5 and TRBJ1-4; D not resolved. Germline-derived CDR1 and CDR2 are MNHEY and SVGAGI. Trimming took off 0 bases at V and 0 bases at J, with 8 bases between the two ends. CDR3 length: 16 amino acids. CDR3 sequence (DNA): TGTGCCAGCAGTTACTCGTTCGGGGCAACTAATGAAAAACTGTTTTTT. Translated: CASSYSFGATNEKLFF.

V usage is TRBV19 and J usage is TRBJ2-7; 8 bases align to TRBD1. Germline trimming cut 1 base from V and 3 bases from J; bases unmatched to any gene: 2. The CDR3 has 14 amino acids. Germline CDR1 reads LNHDA; CDR2 reads SQIVND (reference sequence). Here the CDR3 DNA reads TGTGCCAGTAGTATAGGGACAGGGTACTACGAGCAGTACTTC. Amino acids: CASSIGTGYYEQYF.

The chain recombines TRBV7-9 with TRBJ2-1; D gene ambiguous. This CDR3 has 14 residues. CDR1 is SEHNR, CDR2 FQNEAQ, per germline (reference sequence). Trimming removed 5 bases from V and 8 bases from J, with 16 bases in between. The CDR3 nucleotides read TGTGCCAGCAGCATATCGGGCAGCTCCGATGAGCAGTTCTTC. It encodes CASSISGSSDEQFF.

The V and J genes are TRBV4-3 and TRBJ2-3; perhaps D is TRBD1 or TRBD2 (5 bases each). V lost 0 bases and J 6 bases, leaving 13 bases between the germline ends. The CDR3 runs 15 residues. CDR1 is LGHNA, CDR2 YSLEER, per germline. The CDR3 region is CASSQEASWGDTQYF. For the CDR3, the DNA is TGCGCCAGCAGCCAAGAGGCTTCTTGGGGGGATACGCAGTATTTT.